A single sample gave rise to the 18 T cell receptor beta chains below, sequenced in a study of blood T cell repertoires in COVID-19. Method: immunoSEQ multiplex PCR; TCRdb's copy keeps in-frame clones and lacks some. The sample lists a few hundred thousand clones, about 85% seen once, with less than 2.5% in the top ten. Sample: peripheral blood. The receptors come from a man in his late teens or twenties with active or convalescent COVID-19.

The chain recombines TRBV21-1 with TRBJ1-6; the table's TRBD1 call for D was not verified on the DNA. TRBV21-1 is given as a pseudogene. CDR3 length: 17 residues. The CDR3 spells CASSKAVDSGDNSPLHF. In nucleotides, the CDR3 is TGTGCCAGCAGCAAAGCGGTAGACAGTGGGGATAATTCACCCCTCCACTTT.

This clone was recorded only once. This rearrangement joins TRBV6-5 to TRBJ1-2, with 7 bases identical to TRBD1. The CDR3 totals 13 residues. Germline V gene lookup returns CDR1 MNHEY and CDR2 SVGAGI. J was trimmed by 6 bases and V by 4 bases; bases with no gene match: 5. The DNA for the CDR3 is TGTGCCAGCAGTTCTGACAGGGTTCATGGCTACACCTTC. Translating it yields CASSSDRVHGYTF.

V and J are TRBV29-1 and TRBJ2-5, with a possible D match to TRBD2 (6 bases). The ends were cut back, 2 bases at V and 3 bases at J, with 13 bases in the middle. This CDR3 region has 14 residues. Germline V gene lookup returns CDR1 SQVTM and CDR2 ANQGSEA. The CDR3 region is CSVESPGLKETQYF. CDR3 bases: TGCAGCGTTGAATCGCCGGGACTTAAAGAGACCCAGTACTTC.

The rearrangement uses TRBV19 and TRBJ2-2, with 9 bases aligning to TRBD2. V shed 6 bases, J shed 5 bases, and the junction held 19 bases outside the gene matches. The germline CDR1 and CDR2 sequences are LNHDA and SQIVND (reference sequence). The CDR3 length is 19 residues. CDR3 sequence reads: CASSPWVTSGPERTGELFF. As DNA, the CDR3 is TGTGCCAGTAGCCCGTGGGTGACTAGCGGTCCAGAGCGGACCGGGGAGCTGTTTTTT.

V gene TRBV14 combines with J gene TRBJ1-4; 9 positions agree with TRBD1. CDR3 size: 16 residues. Germline V gives CDR1 SGHDN, CDR2 FVKESK. Losses at the gene ends were 2 bases for V and 7 bases for J; bases not matched to a gene: 8. The CDR3 here is CASSQSDRGWAEKLFF. DNA for the CDR3: TGTGCCAGCAGCCAATCGGACAGGGGATGGGCTGAAAAACTGTTTTTT.

CDR3 region: CATQIPGQGISNEKLFF. In nucleotides, the CDR3 is TGTGCCACTCAGATACCGGGACAGGGAATTTCCAATGAAAAACTGTTTTTT. The chain employs TRBV19 and TRBJ1-4, with 9 nucleotides matching TRBD1. The junction had 17 bases not matched to a gene; V was cut back by 10 bases and J by 5 bases. CDR1 and CDR2 (germline): LNHDA, SQIVND (reference sequence). This CDR3 is 17 amino acids long. The whole variable domain, remainder taken from reference TRBV19 and TRBJ1-4, is DGGITQSPKYLFRKEGQNVTLSCEQNLNHDAMYWYRQDPGQGLRLIYYSQIVNDFQKGDIAEGYSVSREKKESFPLTVTSAQKNPTAFYLCATQIPGQGISNEKLFFGSGTQLSVL.

V usage is TRBV27 and J usage is TRBJ1-5; no clear D. Per germline, CDR1 MNHEY and CDR2 SMNVEV (reference sequence). The CDR3 consists of 14 residues. V dropped 6 bases and J dropped 1 base, with 10 bases sitting between them. In nucleotides, the CDR3 is TGTGCCAGCAGGTCCTACAGAAGCAATCAGCCCCAGCATTTT. Its protein is CASRSYRSNQPQHF.

The V gene is TRBV4-1, the J gene TRBJ2-2; 10 positions match TRBD1. The CDR3 totals 17 residues. Germline assignment: CDR1 MGHRA and CDR2 YSYEKL. The trim removed 4 bases at V and 2 bases at J, leaving 7 bases unmatched. The CDR3 coding sequence is TGCGCCAGCAGCCGGAACCGGGACAGGGGAAACACCGGGGAGCTGTTTTTT. Amino acids: CASSRNRDRGNTGELFF.

Concerning this clone: Germline and junction disagree at one end, which may indicate a read error. This chain links TRBV11-1 with TRBJ2-2; possible D gene TRBD1, 5 bases. This CDR3 comprises 15 residues. Germline V gives CDR1 SGHAT, CDR2 FQDESV (reference sequence). The CDR3 loop reads CASSRIKGNPGELFF. CDR3 bases: TGTGCCAGCAGCCGAATTAAGGGGAACCCCGGGGAGCTGTTTTTT.

The V and J genes are TRBV5-4 and TRBJ2-3; TRBD1 is a possible D gene (5 bases). This CDR3 spans 16 amino acids. Germline V gene lookup returns CDR1 SGHNT and CDR2 YYREEE (reference sequence). Trimming pared 0 bases from V and 3 bases from J, leaving 14 bases between. This CDR3 reads CASSLAARQGTDTQYF. DNA of the CDR3: TGTGCCAGCAGCTTGGCGGCGCGGCAGGGAACAGATACGCAGTATTTT.

V and J are TRBV7-6 and TRBJ2-1; 7 bases fit TRBD1. Germline CDR1 reads SGHVS; CDR2 reads FNYEAQ. After removal of 5 bases from V and 3 bases from J, the junction contained 7 bases not matched to a gene. The CDR3 is 15 amino acids. This CDR3 reads CASSRTGSDYNEQFF. For the CDR3, the DNA is TGTGCCAGCAGCCGGACAGGTAGCGACTACAATGAGCAGTTCTTC.

The chain carries TRBV6-6 and TRBJ1-1; D is possibly TRBD1 (5 bases). Trimming removed 5 bases from V and 11 bases from J, with 12 bases in between. The CDR3 has 11 amino acids. The germline V gene has CDR1 MNHNY and CDR2 SVGAGI (reference sequence). The CDR3 nucleotides read TGTGCCAGCAGTCAAGGGGCGGTTGCTTTCTTT. This codes for CASSQGAVAFF.

The chain links TRBV5-1 to TRBJ2-2; the match to TRBD1 covers 9 bases. V dropped 0 bases and J dropped 1; count of bases not matched to a gene: 1. This CDR3 region has 16 residues. CDR1 is SGHRS and CDR2 is YFSETQ in the germline V gene. The CDR3 region is CASSLADRGNTGELFF. The CDR3, as DNA: TGCGCCAGCAGCTTGGCGGACAGGGGGAACACCGGGGAGCTGTTTTTT.

This clone was recorded once. V and J are TRBV5-1 and TRBJ2-7, with a tentative D call TRBD1 (6 bases). CDR3 length: 15 amino acids. The V end was cut by 4 bases, the J end by 5 bases, with 19 bases between. The V gene's germline CDR1 is SGHRS and CDR2 YFSETQ. The CDR3 sequence: CASSHPGAGGNEQYF. The CDR3 DNA reads TGCGCCAGCAGCCATCCAGGGGCAGGAGGCAACGAGCAGTACTTC. Supplemented by reference TRBV5-1 and TRBJ2-7, the full variable domain reads KAGVTQTPRYLIKTRGQQVTLSCSPISGHRSVSWYQQTPGQGLQFLFEYFSETQRNKGNFPGRFSGRQFSNSRSEMNVSTLELGDSALYLCASSHPGAGGNEQYFGPGTRLTVT.

V is TRBV3-1 (or the pseudogene TRBV3-2) and J is TRBJ1-2; D is ambiguous. The CDR3 runs 14 residues. Germline CDR1 LGHDT, CDR2 YNNKEL (reference sequence). V gave up 1 base and J gave up 8 bases, with 14 bases separating them. The CDR3 DNA is TGTGCCAGCAGCCAAGCATCGGCCGGAGGAGGCTACACCTTC. Protein product: CASSQASAGGGYTF.

The chain links TRBV24-1 to TRBJ1-1; TRBD1 is a possible D gene (5 bases). The CDR3 consists of 13 residues. Germline V lookup: CDR1 KGHDR, CDR2 SFDVKD. V gave up 3 bases and J gave up 5 bases, with 9 bases separating them. As DNA, the CDR3 is TGTGCCACCAGTGATATCGGGGGAACTGAAGCTTTCTTT. Translating it yields CATSDIGGTEAFF.

As concerns this clone: A junction boundary mismatches the germline segment, possibly from a read error. This chain joins TRBV9 and TRBJ2-2, with a weak D call TRBD1 (5 bases). This CDR3 has 15 residues. Germline V gives CDR1 SGDLS, CDR2 YYNGEE. Written as DNA, the CDR3 is TGTGCCAGCAGCGTATTTTCAGGGAACTCCGGGGAGCTGTTTTTT. Translation: CASSVFSGNSGELFF. Variable domain in full (rest from reference TRBV9 and TRBJ2-2): DSGVTQTPKHLITATGQRVTLRCSPRSGDLSVYWYQQSLDQGLQFLIQYYNGEERAKGNILERFSAQQFPDLHSELNLSSLELGDSALYFCASSVFSGNSGELFFGEGSRLTVL.

For the CDR3, the DNA is TGCACCAGCAGCCAAAAGTCAGGGGAAATCAATCAGCCCCAGCATTTT. It is translated as CTSSQKSGEINQPQHF. The chain couples TRBV1 to TRBJ1-5; the table calls TRBD1, which could not be checked here. TRBV1 is a documented pseudogene. The CDR3 loop spans 16 amino acids.